Below, 26 T cell receptor beta chains from the same sample are listed, as sequenced in a study of CD8+ T cells in alopecia areata listed by TCRdb under 2018. The time point label corresponds to: baseline before oral tofacitinib. The library was prepared using the immunoSEQ multiplex PCR assay. To provide template for TCR sequencing, every sample had RNA extracted and reverse transcribed into cDNA. Drawn from immuneACCESS, this table holds only the in-frame rearrangements with V and J called that TCRdb kept. Clones are partly lost; checked studies trace under half to an unresolved V gene and leave the rest unexplained. The table for this sample lists under 300,000 clones; about two thirds of them were counted only once. The ten most abundant clones make up 1.2% of the sample. This material consisted of CD4+ T cells sorted from blood, taken at week 0. These receptors originate from a human donor with alopecia areata.

The V call is TRBV2, the J call TRBJ2-5; TRBD1 might be the D (5 bases). Germline CDR1 and CDR2: SNHLY and FYNNEI. This CDR3 contains 17 residues. Trimming left V 0 bases short and J 2 bases short, with 16 bases between. CDR3 bases: TGTGCCAGCAGTGAAGCAATCCTTCAGGGTAGGCAAGAGACCCAGTACTTC. Translated: CASSEAILQGRQETQYF. The full variable domain, rest sourced from reference TRBV2 and TRBJ2-5, is EPEVTQTPSHQVTQMGQEVILRCVPISNHLYFYWYRQILGQKVEFLVSFYNNEISEKSEIFDDQFSVERPDGSNFTLKIRSTKLEDSAMYFCASSEAILQGRQETQYFGPGTRLLVL.

This rearrangement joins TRBV29-1 to TRBJ1-5; TRBD1 might be the D (5 bases). Germline CDR1 reads SQVTM; CDR2 reads ANQGSEA. This CDR3 contains 13 residues. Trimming left V 6 bases short and J 0 bases short, with 9 bases between. CDR3 nucleotides: TGCAGCGTCGGACACGATAGCAATCAGCCCCAGCATTTT. Encoded protein: CSVGHDSNQPQHF. Complete variable domain (other parts from reference TRBV29-1 and TRBJ1-5): SAVISQKPSRDICQRGTSLTIQCQVDSQVTMMFWYRQQPGQSLTLIATANQGSEATYESGFVIDKFPISRPNLTFSTLTVSNMSPEDSSIYLCSVGHDSNQPQHFGDGTRLSIL.

This clone was found a few times. The CDR3 loop reads CSVEESRARSGANVLTF. The CDR3 nucleotides read TGCAGCGTTGAAGAGTCAAGGGCCCGCTCTGGGGCCAACGTCCTGACTTTC. The genes are TRBV29-1 and TRBJ2-6, with no clear D. The CDR3 spans 17 residues. V gave up 0 bases and J gave up 0 bases, with 12 bases separating them. Germline V CDR1 and CDR2: SQVTM, ANQGSEA.

With regard to this clone: Other DNA sequences within the sample encode an identical CDR3. The chain recombines TRBV30 with TRBJ1-5; D unclear. Per germline, CDR1 GTSNPN and CDR2 SVGIG (reference sequence). Between the trimmed V and J ends, which lost 2 bases and 2 bases, there was a span of 7 bases. The CDR3 spans 13 residues. CDR3 nucleotides: TGTGCCTGGAGTTTAGGAGGCAATCAGCCCCAGCATTTT. This codes for CAWSLGGNQPQHF.

This clone was counted only a few times. The rearrangement uses TRBV25-1 and TRBJ1-2; D unresolved. The CDR3 runs 14 residues. Germline CDR1 reads MGHDK; CDR2 reads SYGVNS. V was pared by 5 bases and J by 4 bases, with 14 bases between. CDR3 nucleotide sequence: TGTGCCAGCAGTCCTCTATTTGGGCCCTATGGCTACACCTTC. This sequence encodes CASSPLFGPYGYTF.

The chain uses TRBV6-6 and TRBJ2-7; no firm D call. This CDR3 region has 11 residues. V lost 8 bases and J lost 3, with 8 bases in between. The V gene's germline CDR1 is MNHNY and CDR2 SVGAGI (reference sequence). CDR3 bases: TGTGCCAGCTGGAACGGCTACGAGCAGTACTTC. Encoded protein: CASWNGYEQYF.

This clone appeared a few times. Other DNA sequences in this sample translate to the same CDR3. The chain recombines TRBV7-3 with TRBJ2-3; TRBD2 aligns across 7 bases. This CDR3 region has 13 residues. The V gene end was trimmed by 0 bases and the J gene end by 6 bases; junction bases not matched to a gene: 0. Germline lookup yields CDR1 SGHTA and CDR2 FQGTGA. The CDR3 is CASSLTSGDTQYF. The CDR3 coding sequence is TGTGCCAGCAGCTTAACTAGCGGGGATACGCAGTATTTT.

The V gene is TRBV9, the J gene TRBJ1-6; D perhaps matches TRBD1 (6 bases). The CDR3 has 14 amino acids. V lost 1 base, J lost 13 bases, and 15 bases lay in between. CDR1 is SGDLS, CDR2 YYNGEE, per germline. The CDR3 loop reads CASSVTDRTRPLHF. For the CDR3, the DNA is TGTGCCAGCAGCGTAACCGACAGGACAAGGCCCCTCCACTTT. The variable domain in full, with the rest retrieved from reference TRBV9 and TRBJ1-6, is DSGVTQTPKHLITATGQRVTLRCSPRSGDLSVYWYQQSLDQGLQFLIQYYNGEERAKGNILERFSAQQFPDLHSELNLSSLELGDSALYFCASSVTDRTRPLHFGNGTRLTVT.

The gene calls are TRBV29-1 and TRBJ1-1; 7 bases are shared with TRBD1. The germline gives CDR1 SQVTM, CDR2 ANQGSEA. The CDR3 extends over 15 amino acids. With V trimmed by 6 bases and J by 5 bases, 15 bases remained unmatched. The CDR3 region has the DNA TGCAGCGTCTCCGACCGGACAGGCCGGAGAACTGAAGCTTTCTTT. Protein product: CSVSDRTGRRTEAFF.

The chain is built from TRBV15 and TRBJ1-6; D is undetermined. V lost 8 bases, J lost 8 bases, and 16 bases lay in between. This CDR3 contains 14 residues. CDR1 LNHNV and CDR2 YYDKDF come from the germline V gene (reference sequence). Here the CDR3 reads CATALGRVYSPLHF. In DNA, the CDR3 is TGTGCCACCGCCCTGGGGAGGGTCTATTCACCCCTCCACTTT.

The CDR3 sequence is CAWSGQARFTGELFF. The CDR3 DNA reads TGTGCCTGGAGTGGACAGGCGCGGTTCACCGGGGAGCTGTTTTTT. The V gene is TRBV30, the J gene TRBJ2-2, with a weak D call TRBD1 (6 bases). Between the trimmed V and J ends, which lost 1 base and 4 bases, there was a span of 13 bases. The CDR3 is 15 residues long. Per the germline V gene, CDR1 is GTSNPN and CDR2 is SVGIG (reference sequence).

This clone was observed a handful of times. Within the sample, other DNA sequences also encode this same CDR3. V usage is TRBV5-1 and J usage is TRBJ1-2; D is ambiguous. This CDR3 contains 13 residues. Trimming pared 2 bases from V and 0 bases from J, leaving 5 bases between. Germline lookup yields CDR1 SGHRS and CDR2 YFSETQ. Here the CDR3 DNA reads TGCGCCAGCAGCTTCAGTTCTAACTATGGCTACACCTTC. Its protein product is CASSFSSNYGYTF.

V and J are TRBV5-1 and TRBJ2-1; unclear D gene. Germline assignment: CDR1 SGHRS and CDR2 YFSETQ. This CDR3 has 12 residues. The V end lost 1 base, the J end lost 4 bases, and 3 bases lay between the germline ends. Here the CDR3 reads CASSLLYNEQFF. The CDR3, as DNA: TGCGCCAGCAGCTTGTTATACAATGAGCAGTTCTTC. Full variable domain (remainder filled in from reference TRBV5-1 and TRBJ2-1): KAGVTQTPRYLIKTRGQQVTLSCSPISGHRSVSWYQQTPGQGLQFLFEYFSETQRNKGNFPGRFSGRQFSNSRSEMNVSTLELGDSALYLCASSLLYNEQFFGPGTRLTVL.

To note about this clone: Different DNA sequences within this sample yield the same CDR3. The J gene is TRBJ2-2, the V gene TRBV30, with TRBD2 matching 8 bases. The germline V gene has CDR1 GTSNPN and CDR2 SVGIG (reference sequence). The CDR3 has 13 residues. The junction had 0 bases not matched to a gene; V was cut back by 0 bases and J by 6 bases. CDR3 DNA sequence: TGTGCCTGGAGTGTGGGACTAGCCGGGGAGCTGTTTTTT. It is translated as CAWSVGLAGELFF.

This clone appeared once. The rearrangement joins TRBV5-4 to TRBJ2-2; D remains ambiguous. The CDR3 runs to 12 residues. V shed 4 bases and J shed 6 bases, with 7 bases lying between them. CDR1 and CDR2 from the germline V gene are SGHNT and YYREEE (reference sequence). CDR3 amino acids: CASSPGAGELFF. CDR3 DNA: TGTGCCAGCAGCCCCGGAGCCGGGGAGCTGTTTTTT.

This clone was detected only a few times. Other DNA sequences from this sample encode an identical CDR3 as well. The J gene is TRBJ2-7, the V gene TRBV29-1; TRBD1 agrees at 7 bases. Trimming removed 6 bases from V and 2 bases from J; junction bases left unmatched: 4. This CDR3 region has 12 residues. Per the germline V gene, CDR1 is SQVTM and CDR2 is ANQGSEA. Here the CDR3 DNA reads TGCAGCGTCGCCGGGACAGCCTACGAGCAGTACTTC. Protein product: CSVAGTAYEQYF.

The rearrangement joins TRBV7-9 to TRBJ1-6, with D possibly matching TRBD1 (6 bases). The CDR3 extends over 14 amino acids. The germline CDR1 and CDR2 sequences are SEHNR and FQNEAQ (reference sequence). V gave up 5 bases and J gave up 10 bases, with 15 bases separating them. The CDR3 region has the DNA TGTGCCAGCAGCGCGAGCGGGGGCGAGTCACCCCTCCACTTT. This sequence encodes CASSASGGESPLHF.

To note about this clone: Other DNA sequences within the sample encode an identical CDR3. The genes are TRBV2 and TRBJ2-5; D ambiguous. Trimming took 6 bases from V and 0 from J, leaving 2 bases between them. The CDR3 is 11 amino acids. Germline values: CDR1 SNHLY, CDR2 FYNNEI. The CDR3 region is CASRYQETQYF. The CDR3 bases are TGTGCCAGCAGATACCAAGAGACCCAGTACTTC.

The chain is built from TRBV29-1 and TRBJ2-3; possibly TRBD1 for D (6 bases). The V end lost 6 bases, the J end lost 0 bases, and 10 bases lay between the germline ends. This CDR3 has 13 amino acids. Germline V gene lookup returns CDR1 SQVTM and CDR2 ANQGSEA. CDR3 sequence: CSVGQSSTDTQYF. The DNA for the CDR3 is TGCAGCGTCGGACAGAGTAGCACAGATACGCAGTATTTT.

V gene TRBV7-2 combines with J gene TRBJ2-1, with D unclear. CDR3 length: 11 residues. V was cut by 5 bases and J by 6 bases, with 5 bases left in between. Germline V lookup: CDR1 SGHTA, CDR2 FQGNSA. CDR3 DNA sequence: TGTGCCAGCAGCCAGATCAATGAGCAGTTCTTC. This sequence encodes CASSQINEQFF.

This chain links TRBV5-1 with TRBJ2-3; possibly TRBD2 for D (6 bases). Per the germline V gene, CDR1 is SGHRS and CDR2 is YFSETQ. CDR3 size: 17 residues. V lost 0 bases and J lost 4, with 18 bases in between. CDR3 region: CASSLDAGPRRADTQYF. The DNA of the CDR3 is TGCGCCAGCAGCTTGGATGCAGGGCCCCGGAGGGCAGATACGCAGTATTTT.

This clone was observed a handful of times. The chain uses TRBV7-2 and TRBJ2-3; D gene unclear. There are 11 residues in the CDR3. Trimming shortened V by 3 bases and J by 11 bases, and 9 bases separated the two germline ends. Germline loops: CDR1 SGHTA, CDR2 FQGNSA. In DNA form, the CDR3 reads TGTGCCAGCAGCTTTGCGTCAGAGCAGTATTTT. This sequence encodes CASSFASEQYF. Looking up the rest from reference TRBV7-2 and TRBJ2-3 gives the full variable domain: GAGVSQSPSNKVTEKGKDVELRCDPISGHTALYWYRQSLGQGLEFLIYFQGNSAPDKSGLPSDRFSAERTGGSVSTLTIQRTQQEDSAVYLCASSFASEQYFGPGTRLTVL.

The J gene is TRBJ2-7, the V gene TRBV29-1; tentatively, D is TRBD1 (6 bases). V dropped 5 bases and J dropped 4 bases, with 12 bases sitting between them. The CDR3 spans 12 residues. Germline assignment: CDR1 SQVTM and CDR2 ANQGSEA. CDR3 in amino acids: CSVRQAVYEQYF. For the CDR3, the DNA is TGCAGCGTTCGACAGGCAGTTTACGAGCAGTACTTC.

The count of this clone is one. The chain has TRBV2 and TRBJ1-1; D is unresolved. Germline values: CDR1 SNHLY, CDR2 FYNNEI. The V and J ends lost 4 bases and 6 bases respectively, with 9 bases between them. The CDR3 consists of 12 residues. This chain's CDR3 is CASSGLSAEAFF. DNA of the CDR3: TGTGCCAGCAGTGGTCTGAGCGCTGAAGCTTTCTTT.

This clone came up a few times. This chain links TRBV14 with TRBJ2-3, with 7 bases aligning to TRBD1. Germline V lookup: CDR1 SGHDN, CDR2 FVKESK. The CDR3 covers 16 residues. With V trimmed by 3 bases and J by 3 bases, 9 bases remained unmatched. In nucleotides, the CDR3 is TGTGCCAGCAGCCAGATCCGACAGGGCCCAACAGATACGCAGTATTTT. Translation: CASSQIRQGPTDTQYF.

The chain couples TRBV15 to TRBJ2-1, with a tentative D call TRBD1 (6 bases). This CDR3 has 12 residues. Germline CDR1 LNHNV, CDR2 YYDKDF (reference sequence). The V end was cut by 8 bases, the J end by 4 bases, with 9 bases between. This CDR3 reads CATGQRYNEQFF. Written as DNA, the CDR3 is TGTGCCACCGGACAGAGGTACAATGAGCAGTTCTTC.